The subject of this entry is one TCR beta chain. Repertoires were generated with immunoSEQ multiplex PCR, while TCRdb's copy carries only in-frame clones and drops some. In the table there are approximately 150,000 clones, 87% of which are singletons. The data originate from a study of blood T cell repertoires in COVID-19. CDR3 size: 13 residues. V was clipped by 3 bases and J by 5 bases; unmatched bases: 4. Per germline, CDR1 SGHNT and CDR2 YYREEE (reference sequence). Sequencing was performed on peripheral blood. This TCR was recovered from a woman in her forties or fifties with acute or convalescent COVID-19. V usage is TRBV5-4 and J usage is TRBJ1-2, with 7 positions matching TRBD1. This chain's CDR3 is CASSYRGRYGYTF. The CDR3 nucleotides are TGTGCCAGCAGCTACAGGGGACGTTATGGCTACACCTTC. Together with reference TRBV5-4 and TRBJ1-2, the CDR3 gives the full variable domain: ETGVTQSPTHLIKTRGQQVTLRCSSQSGHNTVSWYQQALGQGPQFIFQYYREEENGRGNFPPRFSGLQFPNYSSELNVNALELDDSALYLCASSYRGRYGYTFGSGTRLTVV.